One sample yielded the 30 T cell receptor beta chains listed below, sequenced in a study of blood T cells in healthy people across ages. With a J-beta primer mix and a sample-barcoded 5' primer, a second PCR ran roughly 7 to 11 cycles. From the 5' RACE reads, TCRdb called clonotypes with MiXCR, one entry per CDR3 protein. The table records about a million distinct CDR3 sequences, roughly 51% of them present only once. The sequenced sample consisted of blood. The receptors shown here come from a woman in her sixties in good health.

The rearrangement joins TRBV12-3 or TRBV12-4 to TRBJ2-7, with 11 bases lining up with TRBD1. CDR3 length: 15 amino acids. The V gene end was trimmed by 5 bases and the J gene end by 5 bases; junction bases not matched to a gene: 8. The CDR3 bases are TGTGCCAGCAGTCCCGGACAGGGGGCTTTCGACGAGCAGTACTTC. As protein: CASSPGQGAFDEQYF.

Ten or more counts support this clonotype. The CDR3, as DNA: TGTGCCAGCAGTTTTAGTGGGGACCGGAGGGAGCAGTACTTC. Amino acids: CASSFSGDRREQYF. V usage is TRBV12-3 or TRBV12-4 and J usage is TRBJ2-7, with D perhaps TRBD1 or TRBD2 (5 bases each). The V gene lost 3 bases and the J gene lost 7 bases, with 16 bases spanning the gap. The CDR3 is 14 amino acids.

The sample holds a few counts of this clonotype. The chain employs TRBV20-1 and TRBJ2-5, with 7 bases that match TRBD1. V gave up 6 bases and J gave up 4 bases; unmatched junction bases: 5. The V gene's germline CDR1 is DFQATT and CDR2 SNEGSKA (reference sequence). This CDR3 contains 12 residues. CDR3 bases: TGCAGTGCGCACAGGACAGGAGAGACCCAGTACTTC. Encoded protein: CSAHRTGETQYF.

The chain uses TRBV6-1 and TRBJ2-3, with a tentative D call TRBD2 (6 bases). The CDR3 sequence is 16 residues long. V was pared by 2 bases and J by 3 bases, with 15 bases between. Germline values: CDR1 MNHNS, CDR2 SASEGT. The CDR3 region has the DNA TGTGCCAGCAGTGAATCCGGAGGGCCGGGAACAGATACGCAGTATTTT. It specifies CASSESGGPGTDTQYF.

There are a few counts of this clonotype. Written as DNA, the CDR3 is TGTGCCAGCAGCCAAGTTCTACTAGCGGCCTACAATGAGCAGTTCTTC. Its protein product is CASSQVLLAAYNEQFF. This rearrangement joins TRBV4-2 to TRBJ2-1; TRBD2 matches at 8 bases. Germline V gene sequence: CDR1 LGHNA, CDR2 YNFKEQ. The CDR3 has 16 residues. The V and J ends lost 1 base and 2 bases, in that order; junction bases with no gene match: 4.

The chain links TRBV3-1 to TRBJ1-1; the D gene is possibly TRBD1 (5 bases). CDR1 and CDR2 (germline): LGHDT, YNNKEL (reference sequence). Between the trimmed V and J ends, which lost 2 bases and 1 base, there was a span of 11 bases. The CDR3 runs 15 residues. The CDR3 is CASSQNRQGNTEAFF. CDR3 nucleotide sequence: TGTGCCAGCAGCCAAAACCGGCAGGGGAACACTGAAGCTTTCTTT.

This rearrangement joins TRBV12-3 or TRBV12-4 to TRBJ2-5, with unresolved D. This CDR3 comprises 15 residues. Trimming stripped 6 bases from V and 2 bases from J, with 16 bases between. The CDR3 loop reads CASSLGQNKQETQYF. CDR3 bases: TGTGCCAGCAGCCTCGGGCAGAACAAACAAGAGACCCAGTACTTC.

The chain is built from TRBV7-9 and TRBJ2-5; D may be TRBD2 (5 bases). Matching the DNA end better, TRBJ2-7 makes the J call doubtful. The germline CDR1 and CDR2 sequences are SEHNR and FQNEAQ (reference sequence). This CDR3 region has 14 residues. The DNA for the CDR3 is TGTGCCAGCAGCTTAGCAGGAGGTTCGGACGAGCAGTACTTC. This translates into CASSLAGGSDEQYF.

This clonotype was picked up many times. The chain uses TRBV6-5 and TRBJ2-4; unclear D gene. CDR1 MNHEY and CDR2 SVGAGI come from the germline V gene. This CDR3 comprises 11 residues. V was shortened by 2 bases and J by 6 bases, with 2 bases between the two germline ends. As DNA, the CDR3 is TGTGCCAGCAGTTACGGAAACATTCAGTACTTC. It specifies CASSYGNIQYF.

V and J are TRBV3-1 and TRBJ2-1, with D perhaps TRBD2 (5 bases). The ends were cut back, 1 base at V and 11 bases at J, with 12 bases in the middle. The CDR3 has 13 residues. Germline V gene lookup returns CDR1 LGHDT and CDR2 YNNKEL (reference sequence). The CDR3 region has the DNA TGTGCCAGCAGCCAAGGCGGGCTAGCCCAGCAGTTCTTC. This gives the protein CASSQGGLAQQFF.

The J gene is TRBJ2-7, the V gene TRBV20-1; no reliable D call. The V and J ends lost 0 bases and 10 bases respectively, with 25 bases between them. Per the germline V gene, CDR1 is DFQATT and CDR2 is SNEGSKA (reference sequence). The CDR3 spans 16 residues. CDR3 protein: CSAREISGQSIKDQYF. The DNA of the CDR3 is TGCAGTGCTAGAGAAATCTCTGGGCAGTCAATCAAGGATCAGTACTTC.

This clonotype showed up many times. The rearrangement links TRBV20-1 to TRBJ2-5, with D perhaps given as TRBD1 or TRBD2 (5 bases each). V was trimmed by 7 bases and J by 4 bases, leaving 10 bases between them. The CDR3 has 11 residues. Germline V gives CDR1 DFQATT, CDR2 SNEGSKA (reference sequence). The CDR3 sequence: CSGGGRETQYF. As DNA, the CDR3 is TGCAGTGGTGGGGGAAGAGAGACCCAGTACTTC.

This clonotype came up a few times. This chain links TRBV3-1 with TRBJ2-5, with D unclear. Per the germline V gene, CDR1 is LGHDT and CDR2 is YNNKEL (reference sequence). This CDR3 is built from 11 residues. V lost 7 bases, J lost 7 bases, and 10 bases lay in between. CDR3 loop: CASIHFGTQYF. In DNA, the CDR3 is TGTGCCAGCATTCATTTCGGGACCCAGTACTTC.

This clonotype was detected a few times. J is TRBJ1-2 and V is TRBV3-1, with 7 bases matching TRBD1. Germline values: CDR1 LGHDT, CDR2 YNNKEL (reference sequence). The CDR3 covers 14 residues. Trimming removed 2 bases from V and 8 bases from J; junction bases left unmatched: 8. The CDR3 DNA reads as TGTGCCAGCAGCCAATCAGACAGGGTGGGCGGCTACACCTTC. Its translation is CASSQSDRVGGYTF.

The chain employs TRBV27 and TRBJ2-5; 12 bases map to TRBD2. V shed 3 bases and J 5 bases; nucleotides not matched to a gene: 1. CDR1 and CDR2 (germline): MNHEY, SMNVEV (reference sequence). The CDR3 covers 14 residues. CDR3 nucleotides: TGTGCCAGCAGTTTGGGGACTAGCGGGGAGACCCAGTACTTC. Its translation is CASSLGTSGETQYF.

The V gene is TRBV12-3 or TRBV12-4, the J gene TRBJ2-5; 7 bases map to TRBD2. Trimming removed 2 bases from V and 1 base from J; junction bases left unmatched: 10. This CDR3 contains 17 residues. Written as DNA, the CDR3 is TGTGCCAGCAGTTTACTCGCAATAGCGGGCGTCCAAGAGACCCAGTACTTC. Translating it yields CASSLLAIAGVQETQYF.

This sequence joins TRBV5-1 and TRBJ1-6; TRBD1 is a possible D gene (6 bases). Trimming cost V 0 bases and J 9 bases, with 7 bases left between them. This CDR3 spans 13 amino acids. Germline V CDR1 and CDR2: SGHRS, YFSETQ. DNA of the CDR3: TGCGCCAGCAGCTTGGAACAGGGTTCACCCCTCCACTTT. This codes for CASSLEQGSPLHF. Supplemented by reference TRBV5-1 and TRBJ1-6, the full variable domain reads KAGVTQTPRYLIKTRGQQVTLSCSPISGHRSVSWYQQTPGQGLQFLFEYFSETQRNKGNFPGRFSGRQFSNSRSEMNVSTLELGDSALYLCASSLEQGSPLHFGNGTRLTVT.

The J gene is TRBJ2-5, the V gene TRBV18; a possible D gene is TRBD1 (6 bases). V was trimmed by 0 bases and J by 4 bases, leaving 9 bases between them. Germline-derived CDR1 and CDR2 are KGHSH and LQKENI. The CDR3 is 14 amino acids. The CDR3 spells CASSPPTRGETQYF. CDR3 in DNA: TGTGCCAGCTCACCACCGACCAGGGGAGAGACCCAGTACTTC.

V is TRBV10-3 and J is TRBJ2-7; tentative D call: TRBD1 (6 bases). The CDR3 loop spans 12 amino acids. V shed 10 bases and J shed 5 bases, with 15 bases lying between them. Germline V gene sequence: CDR1 ENHRY, CDR2 SYGVKD. CDR3 amino acids: CATTTGFDEQYF. The CDR3 bases are TGTGCCACAACAACAGGGTTCGACGAGCAGTACTTC.

The rearrangement joins TRBV20-1 to TRBJ2-7; D is uncertain. Germline values: CDR1 DFQATT, CDR2 SNEGSKA (reference sequence). V lost 5 bases and J lost 2, with 10 bases in between. This CDR3 spans 12 amino acids. CDR3 loop: CSASDPPYEQYF. Here the CDR3 DNA reads TGCAGTGCTTCGGACCCACCCTACGAGCAGTACTTC.

This clonotype has just a few counts. The gene calls are TRBV4-1 and TRBJ2-4; a possible D gene is TRBD2 (7 bases). TRBJ2-7 matches the DNA end more closely, so the J call is doubtful. Germline CDR1 reads MGHRA; CDR2 reads YSYEKL. The CDR3 has 17 residues. For the CDR3, the DNA is TGCGCCAGCAGCCAAGGGGGATTGAGGGGGGGCAAAAACGAGCAGTACTTC. Translated: CASSQGGLRGGKNEQYF.

CDR3 sequence: CASAPSGRTNEQFF. The DNA of the CDR3 is TGCGCCAGCGCACCTAGCGGGAGAACCAATGAGCAGTTCTTC. The chain recombines TRBV4-1 with TRBJ2-1; 10 bases line up with TRBD2. Germline V gene data show CDR1 as MGHRA and CDR2 as YSYEKL. V lost 8 bases to trimming and J lost 6 bases; unmatched junction nucleotides: 7. The CDR3 extends over 14 amino acids.

This clonotype has just a few counts. The chain uses TRBV15 and TRBJ2-5, with 9 bases lining up with TRBD2. The V segment lost 5 bases and the J segment 0 bases; nucleotides outside the gene matches: 1. The germline V gene encodes CDR1 LNHNV and CDR2 YYDKDF (reference sequence). The CDR3 has 14 residues. The CDR3 DNA follows: TGTGCCACCAGCGTAGCGGGAGACCAAGAGACCCAGTACTTC. Protein: CATSVAGDQETQYF.

The V call is TRBV20-1, the J call TRBJ2-1; 10 bases fit TRBD2. There are 15 residues in the CDR3. Germline loops: CDR1 DFQATT, CDR2 SNEGSKA (reference sequence). Unmatched junction bases numbered 7, after V lost 2 bases and J lost 6 bases. CDR3 region: CSARFRAGGPNEQFF. CDR3 bases: TGCAGTGCTAGATTTCGAGCGGGAGGGCCCAATGAGCAGTTCTTC.

J is TRBJ2-1 and V is TRBV7-2, with 10 positions matching TRBD2. Per germline, CDR1 SGHTA and CDR2 FQGNSA. The CDR3 covers 15 residues. V trimming: 6 bases; J trimming: 0 bases; junction bases outside the gene matches: 2. CDR3: CASSIAGGSYNEQFF. The CDR3 DNA follows: TGTGCCAGCAGTATAGCGGGAGGCTCCTACAATGAGCAGTTCTTC.

In this sample, this clonotype turned up a few times. The J gene is TRBJ2-1, the V gene TRBV28; the match to TRBD1 covers 8 bases. The end of the DNA is better explained by TRBJ2-7, so the J call may be wrong. Germline CDR1 reads MDHEN; CDR2 reads SYDVKM. There are 16 residues in the CDR3. CDR3: CASSLASLQGVDEQYF. CDR3 sequence (DNA): TGTGCCAGCAGTTTAGCCAGCCTACAGGGGGTTGACGAGCAGTACTTC.

This clonotype appeared a few times. The gene calls are TRBV7-6 and TRBJ2-4; 7 bases fit TRBD2. The J call is uncertain, as TRBJ2-7 better fits the DNA end. The germline V gene encodes CDR1 SGHVS and CDR2 FNYEAQ. The CDR3 is 14 residues long. The CDR3 here is CASSLLRESGEQYF. The DNA of the CDR3 is TGTGCCAGCAGCTTACTGCGGGAGTCTGGCGAGCAGTACTTC.

This clonotype has a handful of counts. The V gene is TRBV4-1, the J gene TRBJ2-1; 9 nucleotides line up with TRBD2. CDR3 length: 15 amino acids. Germline CDR1 and CDR2: MGHRA and YSYEKL. Trimming cost V 6 bases and J 3 bases; bases outside gene matches: 6. CDR3 in DNA: TGCGCCAGCAGGGGCGGGAGGGCCTACTACAATGAGCAGTTCTTC. This gives the protein CASRGGRAYYNEQFF.

The rearrangement uses TRBV27 and TRBJ2-1, with TRBD2 matching 15 bases. Germline V gene lookup returns CDR1 MNHEY and CDR2 SMNVEV (reference sequence). This CDR3 is built from 16 residues. V was clipped by 6 bases and J by 4 bases; unmatched bases: 4. The CDR3 DNA is TGTGCCAGCAGGGGACTAGCGGGAGGTCTATACAATGAGCAGTTCTTC. Its protein product is CASRGLAGGLYNEQFF.

The rearrangement uses TRBV3-1 and TRBJ2-3, with TRBD2 matching over 10 bases. Looked up from germline, CDR1 is LGHDT and CDR2 is YNNKEL (reference sequence). V shed 8 bases and J 3 bases; nucleotides not matched to a gene: 8. The CDR3 totals 15 residues. The CDR3 sequence is CASYESGRGTDTQYF. DNA of the CDR3: TGTGCCAGCTACGAGAGCGGGAGGGGAACAGATACGCAGTATTTT.